This T cell receptor (beta chain) came from a study of beta chain features in type 1 diabetes. Study-level information: Healthy donors and patients showed comparable age, gender and cell yields.

Remarks on this clone: The antigen remains unidentified.

As every portion of the isolated RNA was reverse transcribed, the sequencing read expressed TCRB transcripts. The average read count of naive, central memory and regulatory T cell samples was about 3.57 million. The table came from immunoSEQ multiplex PCR; TCRdb's copy has only in-frame clones and leaves some out. The sample includes about 660,000 clones, around an eighth of them seen just once. The V gene lost 7 bases and the J gene lost 6 bases, with 15 bases spanning the gap. Germline V gene lookup returns CDR1 SQVTM and CDR2 ANQGSEA. This CDR3 comprises 13 residues. Study-level results: Shorter templates might be favored by PCR, and equally so in patients and in controls. Across all four CD4+ subsets, people with type 1 diabetes showed modestly shorter TCRB CDR3s.

The sequenced sample consisted of naive CD4+ T cells from blood. The receptor's source is a man in his late teens or twenties with type 1 diabetes. The V call is TRBV29-1, the J call TRBJ1-4; D not certain. DNA of the CDR3: TGCAGCGCCATAGACCCGAAGGATGAAAAACTGTTTTTT. Translating gives CSAIDPKDEKLFF.